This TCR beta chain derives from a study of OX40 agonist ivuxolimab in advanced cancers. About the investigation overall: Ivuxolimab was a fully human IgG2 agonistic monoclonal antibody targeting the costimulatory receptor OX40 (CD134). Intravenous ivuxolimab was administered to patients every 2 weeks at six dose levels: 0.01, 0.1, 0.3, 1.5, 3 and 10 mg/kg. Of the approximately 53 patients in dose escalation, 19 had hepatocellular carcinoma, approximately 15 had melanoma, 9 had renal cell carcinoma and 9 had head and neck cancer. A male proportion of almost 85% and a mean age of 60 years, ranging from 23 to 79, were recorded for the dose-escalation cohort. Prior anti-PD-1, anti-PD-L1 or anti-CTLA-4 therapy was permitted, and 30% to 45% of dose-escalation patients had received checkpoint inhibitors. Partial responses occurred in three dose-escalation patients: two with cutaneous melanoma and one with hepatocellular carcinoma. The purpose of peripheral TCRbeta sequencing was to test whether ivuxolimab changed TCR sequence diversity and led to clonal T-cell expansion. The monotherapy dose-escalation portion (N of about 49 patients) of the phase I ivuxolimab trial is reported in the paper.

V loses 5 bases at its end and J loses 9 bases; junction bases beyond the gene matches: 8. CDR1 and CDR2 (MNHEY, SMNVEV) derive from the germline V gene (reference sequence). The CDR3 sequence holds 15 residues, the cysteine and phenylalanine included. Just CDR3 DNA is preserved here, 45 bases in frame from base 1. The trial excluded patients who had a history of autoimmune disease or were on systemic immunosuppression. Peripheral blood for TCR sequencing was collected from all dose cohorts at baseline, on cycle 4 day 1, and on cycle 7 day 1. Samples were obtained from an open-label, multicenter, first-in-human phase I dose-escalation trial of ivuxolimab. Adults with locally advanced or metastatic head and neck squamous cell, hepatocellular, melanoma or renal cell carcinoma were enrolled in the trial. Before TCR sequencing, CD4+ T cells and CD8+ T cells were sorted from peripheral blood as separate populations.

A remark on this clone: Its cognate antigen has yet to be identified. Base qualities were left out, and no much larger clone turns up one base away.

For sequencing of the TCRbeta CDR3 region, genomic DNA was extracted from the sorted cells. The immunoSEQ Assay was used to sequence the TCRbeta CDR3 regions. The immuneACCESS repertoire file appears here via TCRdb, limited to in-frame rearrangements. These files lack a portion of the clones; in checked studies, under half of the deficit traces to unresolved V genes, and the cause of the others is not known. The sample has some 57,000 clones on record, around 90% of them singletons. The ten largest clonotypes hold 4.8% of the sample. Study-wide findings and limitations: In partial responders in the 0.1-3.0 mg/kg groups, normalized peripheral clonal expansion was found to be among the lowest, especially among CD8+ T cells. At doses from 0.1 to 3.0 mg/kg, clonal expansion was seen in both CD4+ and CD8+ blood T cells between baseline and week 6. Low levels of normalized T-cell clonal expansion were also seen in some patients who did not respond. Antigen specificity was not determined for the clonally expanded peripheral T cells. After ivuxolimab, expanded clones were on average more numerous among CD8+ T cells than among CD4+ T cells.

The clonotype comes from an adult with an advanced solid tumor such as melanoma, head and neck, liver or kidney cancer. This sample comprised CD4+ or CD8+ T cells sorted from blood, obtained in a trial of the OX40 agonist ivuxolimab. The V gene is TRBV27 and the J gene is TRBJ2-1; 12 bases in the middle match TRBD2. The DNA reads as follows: TGTGCCAGCAGTGTCCCTAGCGGGGGGGCTGGTGAGCAGTTCTTC. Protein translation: CASSVPSGGAGEQFF.